The T cell receptor (beta chain) described here comes from a study of CD8 T cells in ankylosing spondylitis. Study observations and caveats: The study identified a TCR beta motif of seven or eight highly homologous variants that appeared characteristic of ankylosing spondylitis blood. Previous work reported some of these motif variants in the synovial fluid and blood of reactive arthritis. Researchers reportedly found disease-linked clones significantly enriched in matched ankylosing spondylitis synovial fluid. As for the disease-linked clones, they showed a CD8+ phenotype and occurred at relatively low frequencies in peripheral blood.

The V and J ends lost 5 bases and 9 bases respectively, with 22 bases between them. Germline-derived CDR1 and CDR2 are MGHRA and YSYEKL. This CDR3 has 15 residues. By quantitative 5'-RACE with molecular barcodes, the TCR beta libraries were made. TCRdb used MiXCR to reprocess the 5' RACE reads, holding one entry per CDR3 protein. Seen here are hundreds of thousands of distinct CDR3 sequences, 26% observed once, and the top ten hold roughly 1%. Comment on this clonotype: What it recognizes is unknown.

The sample consisted of blood, either unsorted or a sorted T cell fraction (not recorded which). The chain is built from TRBV4-1 and TRBJ1-1, with a possible D match to TRBD1 (6 bases). The sequence came from a male donor with ankylosing spondylitis. The chain's CDR3 is CASSIITGPTMKAFF. As DNA, the CDR3 is TGCGCCAGCAGCATCATAACAGGGCCTACAATGAAAGCTTTCTTT.